This T cell receptor (beta chain) was observed in a study of T-cell reconstitution after alpha-beta-depleted transplantation in children. Unique molecular identifiers were incorporated during preparation of the TCRbeta library. TCRdb re-analysed the PCR reads in MiXCR, keeping a single row per CDR3 protein. This sample has 500,000 to 600,000 distinct CDR3 sequences; about 31% occur once, and the top ten carry less than 2.5%. V lost 7 bases, J lost 4 bases, and 12 bases lay in between. The CDR3 sequence is 13 residues long. Per the germline V gene, CDR1 is MNHNS and CDR2 is SASEGT. This clonotype showed up just a few times.

The source material was PBMCs from the stem cell graft donor, sampled from the stem cell graft. The V gene is TRBV6-1, the J gene TRBJ2-3; the D gene is possibly TRBD2 (5 bases). The TCR originated in a human donor who donated a stem cell graft to a child with aplastic anemia. This CDR3 is CASTPYGADTQYF. In DNA, the CDR3 is TGTGCCAGCACCCCCTACGGGGCAGATACGCAGTATTTT.